Included here is one T cell receptor beta chain sequence, with context. Source study methods: Reference gene primer amplification yielded estimated nucleated cell counts. Profiling relied on immunoSEQ multiplex PCR, and the TCRdb table lists in-frame clones only, not all of them. V, J and clone size derive from that table, while D and trimming were established from the DNA sequence. This table holds roughly 92,000 clones, roughly 86% found once. The CDR3 has 13 residues. Unmatched junction bases numbered 8, after V lost 6 bases and J lost 9 bases. The entry originates in a study of blood T cell repertoires in COVID-19. Overall study: Sites across the United States, Italy and Spain contributed samples from acute and convalescent COVID-19. PBMCs, B-cell-depleted T cells, or T cells provided the cDNA or gDNA that made up the material.

The gene calls are TRBV12-3 or TRBV12-4 and TRBJ2-4; 7 bases align to TRBD1. This TCR came from a human donor with acute or convalescent COVID-19. The donor label of this sample is uncertain. Sequencing was carried out using peripheral blood. CDR3 coding DNA: TGTGCCAGCAGCCCAGGGACAGACCGCATTCAGTACTTC. Translating it yields CASSPGTDRIQYF.